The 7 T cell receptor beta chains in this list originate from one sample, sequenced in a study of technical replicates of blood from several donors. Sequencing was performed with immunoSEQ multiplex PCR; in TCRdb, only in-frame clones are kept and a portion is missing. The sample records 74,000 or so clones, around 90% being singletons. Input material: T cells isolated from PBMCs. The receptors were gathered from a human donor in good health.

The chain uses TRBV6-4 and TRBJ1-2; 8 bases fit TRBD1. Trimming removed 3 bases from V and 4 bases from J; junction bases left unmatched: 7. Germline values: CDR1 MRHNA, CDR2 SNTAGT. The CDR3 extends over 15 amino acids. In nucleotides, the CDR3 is TGTGCCAGCAGTGAGGCCGGGACAGGCCTCTATGGCTACACCTTC. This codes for CASSEAGTGLYGYTF.

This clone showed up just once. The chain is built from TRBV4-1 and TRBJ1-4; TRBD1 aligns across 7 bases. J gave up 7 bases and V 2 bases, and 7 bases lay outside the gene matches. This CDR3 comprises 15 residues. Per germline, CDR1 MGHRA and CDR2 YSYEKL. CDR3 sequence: CASSQTQGLSEKLFF. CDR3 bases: TGCGCCAGCAGCCAAACACAGGGGTTAAGTGAAAAACTGTTTTTT.

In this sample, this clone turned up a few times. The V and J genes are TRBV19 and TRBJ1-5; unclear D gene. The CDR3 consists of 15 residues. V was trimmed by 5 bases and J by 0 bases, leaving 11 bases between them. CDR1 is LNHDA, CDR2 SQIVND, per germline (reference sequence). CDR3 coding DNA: TGTGCCAGTAGTCCGTCCCAGAATAGCAATCAGCCCCAGCATTTT. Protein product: CASSPSQNSNQPQHF.

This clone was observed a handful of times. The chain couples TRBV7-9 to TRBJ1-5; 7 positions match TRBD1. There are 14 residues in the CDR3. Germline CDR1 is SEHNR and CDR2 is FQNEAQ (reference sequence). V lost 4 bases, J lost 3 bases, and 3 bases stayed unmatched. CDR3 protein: CASSSDRVNQPQHF. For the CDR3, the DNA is TGTGCCAGCAGCTCCGACAGGGTCAATCAGCCCCAGCATTTT.

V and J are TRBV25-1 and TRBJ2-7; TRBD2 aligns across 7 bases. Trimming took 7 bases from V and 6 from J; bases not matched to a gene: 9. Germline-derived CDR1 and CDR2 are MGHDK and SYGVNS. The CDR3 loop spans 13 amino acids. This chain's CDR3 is CASNSGGIGEQYF. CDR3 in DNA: TGTGCCAGCAACTCGGGAGGTATCGGCGAGCAGTACTTC.

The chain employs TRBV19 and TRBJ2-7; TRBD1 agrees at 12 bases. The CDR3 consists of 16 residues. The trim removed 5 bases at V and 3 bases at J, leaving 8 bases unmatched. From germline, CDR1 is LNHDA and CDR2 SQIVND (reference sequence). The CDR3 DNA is TGTGCCAGTAGTGCTGCCGGGACAGGGGGCATCTACGAGCAGTACTTC. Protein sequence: CASSAAGTGGIYEQYF.

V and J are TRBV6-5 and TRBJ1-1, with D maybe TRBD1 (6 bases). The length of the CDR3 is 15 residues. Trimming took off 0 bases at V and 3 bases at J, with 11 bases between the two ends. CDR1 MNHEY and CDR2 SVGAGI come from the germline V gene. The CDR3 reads CASSYSGGGYTEAFF. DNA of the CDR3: TGTGCCAGCAGTTACTCAGGGGGGGGCTACACTGAAGCTTTCTTT.